This entry describes one T cell receptor beta chain. Sequencing was performed with immunoSEQ multiplex PCR; in TCRdb, only in-frame clones are kept and a portion is missing. Of about 300,000 clones listed, roughly nine tenths are singletons. The data belong to a study of blood T cell repertoires in COVID-19. Turning to the study itself: Spain, Italy and the United States supplied samples that represented acute and convalescent COVID-19.

With 4 bases clipped from V and 6 bases from J, the junction kept 3 bases outside the gene matches. Germline CDR1 SGDLS, CDR2 YYNGEE. The CDR3 contains 12 residues. Sequencing was performed on peripheral blood. This sequence was found in a man aged 18 to 29 who had recovered from COVID-19. The chain couples TRBV9 to TRBJ2-7, with 8 bases matching TRBD1. The CDR3 sequence is CASSPTGAEQYF. In DNA, the CDR3 is TGTGCCAGCAGCCCGACAGGGGCCGAGCAGTACTTC. Full variable domain (outside the CDR3, taken from reference TRBV9 and TRBJ2-7): DSGVTQTPKHLITATGQRVTLRCSPRSGDLSVYWYQQSLDQGLQFLIQYYNGEERAKGNILERFSAQQFPDLHSELNLSSLELGDSALYFCASSPTGAEQYFGPGTRLTVT.